This T cell receptor (beta chain) was retrieved from a study of CD8 T cells in Susac syndrome. The authors reverse transcribed roughly 0.5 to 1 ug RNA with random hexamers. By means of immunoSEQ multiplex PCR, TCR beta CDR3 spanning 54 Vbeta and 13 Jbeta underwent amplification. TCRdb independently ran MiXCR on the immunoSEQ multiplex PCR reads; one entry per CDR3 protein. The data contain around 170,000 distinct CDR3 sequences, 85% to 95% of them singletons. CDR1 SGDLS and CDR2 YYNGEE come from the germline V gene. The germline V and J ends were trimmed by 4 bases and 9 bases, with 23 bases remaining between them. The CDR3 covers 16 residues.

The sequenced material came from CD8+ T cells from PBMCs. The V and J genes are TRBV9 and TRBJ2-1, with unresolved D. The clonotype comes from a human donor with Susac syndrome. The CDR3 region has the DNA TGTGCCAGCAGCCCCCACCCGGGTCCACCCTCCGGTGAGCAGTTCTTC. Residues: CASSPHPGPPSGEQFF.